Listed below are T cell receptor beta chains from one sample, sequenced in a study of T cells after yellow fever vaccination. From the 5' RACE reads, TCRdb called clonotypes with MiXCR, one entry per CDR3 protein. The sample yields hundreds of thousands of distinct CDR3 sequences, 18% seen once. The sample here was PBMCs, taken before the yellow fever booster vaccination. Every receptor here comes from a man aged 18-30 years who received the YFV17D yellow fever vaccine. CDR3s include the opening cysteine and the closing phenylalanine or tryptophan. A D gene is named only where the DNA matches it firmly. A clone size is listed for some rows: how often the clone was seen (once, few, many), or a class if it is expanded.

d_call,clone_size,v_call,j_call,cdr3_nt,cdr3_aa
TRBD1,.,TRBV6-5,TRBJ2-1,TGTGCCAGCAGTCCCTGGACAGGGAAGAATGAGCAGTTCTTC,CASSPWTGKNEQFF
.,.,TRBV20-1,TRBJ2-1,TGCAGCCCCAGGGGATCCTACAATGAGCAGTTCTTC,CSPRGSYNEQFF
.,.,TRBV21-1,TRBJ2-3,TGTGCCAGCAGCAAAGATCCACAGGCCCGCACAGATACGCAGTATTTT,CASSKDPQARTDTQYF
.,few,TRBV9,TRBJ2-6,TGTGCCAGCAGCGTACCCCCCGAGGCCAACGTCCTGACTTTC,CASSVPPEANVLTF
.,.,TRBV7-2,TRBJ2-2,TGTGCCAGCAGCAACCGGGACATATCCTCTGGGAGGGTGTTTTTT,CASSNRDISSGRVFF
TRBD2,few,TRBV7-3,TRBJ2-2,TGTGCCAGCCAGCGGGGGGTTCCCGGGGAGCTGTTTTTT,CASQRGVPGELFF
.,.,TRBV9,TRBJ2-2,TGTGCCAGCAGCGTAGATGGGTACCTGGACACCGGGGAGCTGTTTTTT,CASSVDGYLDTGELFF
TRBD1,.,TRBV27,TRBJ2-2,TGTGCCAGCAGTCTGAGGGGCAGGGGGCCCGGGGAGCTGTTTTTT,CASSLRGRGPGELFF
TRBD2,.,TRBV12-3/TRBV12-4,TRBJ2-5,TGTGCCAGCAGTCAACCTAGCGGGGGGGTCGTAGAGACCCAGTACTTC,CASSQPSGGVVETQYF
.,few,TRBV6-5,TRBJ2-6,TGTGCCAGCAGTTACTCGATAGGGTCTGGGGCCAACGTCCTGACTTTC,CASSYSIGSGANVLTF
TRBD2,.,TRBV7-9,TRBJ2-3,TGTGCCAGCAGCTTCAGCGGGGGGGCGGTAGATACGCAGTATTTT,CASSFSGGAVDTQYF
.,few,TRBV20-1,TRBJ1-3,TGCAGTGCGAGTGCCGGAAACACCATATATTTT,CSASAGNTIYF
TRBD2,few,TRBV4-1,TRBJ2-1,TGCGCCAGCAGCCCATTACCCGGGACTAGCTTTGGTGAGCAGTTCTTC,CASSPLPGTSFGEQFF
.,many,TRBV5-1,TRBJ1-1,TGCGCCAGCAGCCCCCGTCCCGGGGATCGGGCTTTCTTT,CASSPRPGDRAFF
TRBD2,.,TRBV5-1,TRBJ2-1,TGCGCCAGCAGGGTAGCGGGGGGCTACAATGAGCAGTTCTTC,CASRVAGGYNEQFF
TRBD2,few,TRBV4-1,TRBJ2-1,TGCGCCAGCAGCCGCCAAGATAGCGGGGATGAGCAGTTCTTC,CASSRQDSGDEQFF
TRBD1,.,TRBV6-5,TRBJ2-3,TGTGCCAGCAGCTTACAGGGGTCCGCAGATACGCAGTATTTT,CASSLQGSADTQYF
.,.,TRBV5-1,TRBJ1-1,TGCGCCAGCAGCTTGGAGATCGGTGGCGGCACTGAAGCTTTCTTT,CASSLEIGGGTEAFF
TRBD1,few,TRBV5-1,TRBJ1-2,TGCGCCAGCAGCTTGCAGGGGGAAAGCTATGGCTACACCTTC,CASSLQGESYGYTF
TRBD2,few,TRBV6-1,TRBJ2-3,TGTGCCAGCAGTCTAGGGGTAGCGGGTACGCAGTATTTT,CASSLGVAGTQYF
.,.,TRBV12-3/TRBV12-4,TRBJ2-2,TGTGCCAGCAGTTTCCGGGCAGGGTCCTACCCCGGGGAGCTGTTTTTT,CASSFRAGSYPGELFF
TRBD1,few,TRBV7-7,TRBJ2-4,TGTGCCAGCAGAAAACTGACAGGGAAGAACATTCAGTACTTC,CASRKLTGKNIQYF
.,few,TRBV12-3/TRBV12-4,TRBJ2-1,TGTGCCAGCAGTCCTCTAATCGGTCAGGCTCTTCAGGGGAATGAGCAGTTCTTC,CASSPLIGQALQGNEQFF
.,.,TRBV29-1,TRBJ1-5,TGCAGCGTTGTAGGGGGAGGCAGCAATCAGCCCCAGCATTTT,CSVVGGGSNQPQHF
TRBD1,many,TRBV6-2/TRBV6-3,TRBJ2-1,TGTGCCAGCAGATTTCTTCCGGGACAGGGGGCTCATTACAATGAGCAGTTCTTC,CASRFLPGQGAHYNEQFF
.,.,TRBV6-2/TRBV6-3,TRBJ2-5,TGTGCCAGCAGTTACCCCCCGAAGGGGTCGTACCAAGAGACCCAGTACTTC,CASSYPPKGSYQETQYF
.,many,TRBV5-5,TRBJ1-4,TGTGCCTCGAGGGGTGGGGCAACTAATGAAAAACTGTTTTTT,CASRGGATNEKLFF
.,.,TRBV6-5,TRBJ1-5,TGTGCCAGCAGTTACCGGGTCGCCGGGCCCCAGCATTTT,CASSYRVAGPQHF
TRBD1,.,TRBV20-1,TRBJ2-7,TGCAGTGCTAGAGCTGCCAGGACAGGGAAGGGGCATTTGGACGAGCAGTACTTC,CSARAARTGKGHLDEQYF
.,few,TRBV4-1,TRBJ2-5,TGCGCCAGCAGCCAAGATTACGACCAGTCGGAGACCCAGTACTTC,CASSQDYDQSETQYF
.,.,TRBV7-9,TRBJ1-5,TGTGCCAGCAGCACCTGGGGGGTTCAGCCCCAGCATTTT,CASSTWGVQPQHF
.,.,TRBV9,TRBJ1-4,TGTGCCAGCAGCTCATTCACAGGGCTACATGAGGGAGAAAAACTGTTTTTT,CASSSFTGLHEGEKLFF
.,.,TRBV11-2,TRBJ2-5,TGTGCCAGCAGCTTCCGAGGGAAAGGGGAGACCCAGTACTTC,CASSFRGKGETQYF
.,.,TRBV6-5,TRBJ2-1,TGTGCCAGCAGTAGCCCGGGACCCAGTCCCCTCTACAATGAGCAGTTCTTC,CASSSPGPSPLYNEQFF
.,.,TRBV7-9,TRBJ2-7,TGTGCCAGCAGCTCTGGGCAAGATTACGAGCAGTACTTC,CASSSGQDYEQYF
.,.,TRBV4-3,TRBJ1-1,TGCGCCAGCAGCCAAGAATTGTTCCTCGAAGCTTTCTTT,CASSQELFLEAFF
.,few,TRBV7-2,TRBJ2-7,TGTGCCAGCAGTGCCACCGGGCCAGGGGCCTCCTACGAGCAGTACTTC,CASSATGPGASYEQYF
.,.,TRBV10-2,TRBJ2-7,TGCGCCAGTGAGGGGTTTTCCTCCTACGAGCAGTACTTC,CASEGFSSYEQYF
.,.,TRBV28,TRBJ2-3,TGTGCCAGCAGTATCCCTTCTACAGATACGCAGTATTTT,CASSIPSTDTQYF
TRBD1,.,TRBV6-5,TRBJ2-1,TGTGCCAGCACCGGGACAGGGGGCCCAAATGAGCAGTTCTTC,CASTGTGGPNEQFF
.,.,TRBV6-5,TRBJ2-7,TGTGCCAGCACTCCAAGGTCGGCCTACGAGCAGTACTTC,CASTPRSAYEQYF
TRBD2,.,TRBV5-1,TRBJ2-1,TGCGCCAGCAGAGCGGGGGCCAACAATGAGCAGTTCTTC,CASRAGANNEQFF
.,.,TRBV25-1,TRBJ1-3,TGTGCCAGCAGCTTACCCGGGGGCCTGGGAAACACCATATATTTT,CASSLPGGLGNTIYF
.,once,TRBV5-1,TRBJ2-6,TGCGCCAGCAGCTTGGATCGGACGGGACGGCGCTCTGGGGCCAACGTCCTGACTTTC,CASSLDRTGRRSGANVLTF
.,few,TRBV28,TRBJ1-2,TGTGCCAGCAGTTCCCCCGGGACGGCGAACTATGGCTACACCTTC,CASSSPGTANYGYTF
.,few,TRBV29-1,TRBJ2-7,TGCAGCCCCGCAGGCGGTGGGGGCGAGCAGTACTTC,CSPAGGGGEQYF
.,.,TRBV7-6,TRBJ2-2,TGTGCCAGCTCTGACTGGGATGCGAACACCGGGGAGCTGTTTTTT,CASSDWDANTGELFF
.,.,TRBV11-2,TRBJ2-3,TGTGCCAGCAGCTTAGTGGACTCCCTTCCGCAGTATTTT,CASSLVDSLPQYF
.,few,TRBV4-3,TRBJ1-1,TGCGCCAGCAGCCAGATTCGAATGAACACTGAAGCTTTCTTT,CASSQIRMNTEAFF
.,few,TRBV12-3/TRBV12-4,TRBJ1-5,TGTGCCAGCAGTTTTGCGGGGGATCAGCCCCAGCATTTT,CASSFAGDQPQHF
TRBD1,.,TRBV29-1,TRBJ2-5,TGCAGCGTAGAGCCGACAGGGAAGGAGGAGACCCAGTACTTC,CSVEPTGKEETQYF
TRBD1,.,TRBV11-2,TRBJ2-7,TGTGCCAGCAGCTTTACGGGACAGGGGGCCTACGAGCAGTACTTC,CASSFTGQGAYEQYF
.,few,TRBV5-1,TRBJ2-1,TGCGCCAGCAGCTTGCGCGGGTTCAATGAGCAGTTCTTC,CASSLRGFNEQFF
TRBD2,few,TRBV4-1,TRBJ2-1,TGCGCCAGCAGCCCCGGGGCTAGCGGGGGGGGGAATGAGCAGTTCTTC,CASSPGASGGGNEQFF
.,few,TRBV28,TRBJ2-3,TGTGCCAGCAGTGGTTCGGTTAGACCCGGAGCTAGCACAGATACGCAGTATTTT,CASSGSVRPGASTDTQYF
TRBD2,few,TRBV5-1,TRBJ2-1,TGCGCCAGCAGCTTGGGACTAGCGGGGGGAACCAATGAGCAGTTCTTC,CASSLGLAGGTNEQFF
.,few,TRBV5-1,TRBJ2-1,TGCGCCAGCAGCCATCCGCAGGGGGGGACCTACAATGAGCAGTTCTTC,CASSHPQGGTYNEQFF
.,many,TRBV7-7,TRBJ2-2,TGTGCTAGCAGCAATACAGGGTCCGGGGAGCTGTTTTTT,CASSNTGSGELFF
TRBD1,.,TRBV20-1,TRBJ2-5,TGCAGCCCTTCGGACAGGGGGCTAGAGACCCAGTACTTC,CSPSDRGLETQYF